These 18 T cell receptor beta chains were sequenced from one sample in a study of radiotherapy plus CTLA-4 blockade in lung cancer. The data were produced by immunoSEQ multiplex PCR, yet TCRdb's version contains in-frame clones alone and is incomplete. The repertoire consists of 60,000 to 70,000 clones, with 79% occurring once and the leading ten covering over 7.5%. This material consisted of peripheral blood, taken from a patient treated with radiotherapy plus ipilimumab. All receptors derive from a human donor with non-small cell lung cancer who had a complete response to radiotherapy plus ipilimumab.

This chain connects TRBV9 to TRBJ2-3, with 10 bases that match TRBD2. The CDR3 is made up of 15 amino acids. Germline V gene sequence: CDR1 SGDLS, CDR2 YYNGEE. Trimming removed 1 base from V and 4 bases from J; junction bases left unmatched: 3. DNA of the CDR3: TGTGCCAGCAGCGTACTAGCGGGAGCGGCAGATACGCAGTATTTT. As protein: CASSVLAGAADTQYF.

J is TRBJ2-5 and V is TRBV13, with D possibly matching TRBD1 (5 bases). In germline, CDR1 is PRHDT, CDR2 FYEKMQ (reference sequence). Trimming cost V 2 bases and J 10 bases, with 17 bases left between them. CDR3 length equals 14 residues. The DNA of the CDR3 is TGTGCCAGCAGCTTAAAGGTAGACAGCCCGGGCCAGTACTTC. Protein product: CASSLKVDSPGQYF.

A few counts support this clone. The chain combines TRBV7-9 with TRBJ1-6, with no clear D. Trimming stripped 0 bases from V and 8 bases from J, with 14 bases between. CDR3 length equals 16 residues. Germline V gene sequence: CDR1 SEHNR, CDR2 FQNEAQ (reference sequence). CDR3 amino acids: CASSLALGRLDSPLHF. CDR3 DNA: TGTGCCAGCAGCTTAGCCTTAGGGCGATTGGATTCACCCCTCCACTTT. Drawing the rest from reference TRBV7-9 and TRBJ1-6, the complete variable domain is DTGVSQNPRHKITKRGQNVTFRCDPISEHNRLYWYRQTLGQGPEFLTYFQNEAQLEKSRLLSDRFSAERPKGSFSTLEIQRTEQGDSAMYLCASSLALGRLDSPLHFGNGTRLTVT.

This clone came up once. CDR3 sequence (DNA): TGTGCCAGCAGCTTAGGCAATTGGGGTGCTGAAGCTTTCTTT. Protein sequence: CASSLGNWGAEAFF. This sequence joins TRBV7-2 and TRBJ1-1; the D is unclear. The germline V and J ends were trimmed by 1 base and 6 bases, with 12 bases remaining between them. There are 14 residues in the CDR3. The germline V gene has CDR1 SGHTA and CDR2 FQGNSA. Complete variable domain (other parts from reference TRBV7-2 and TRBJ1-1): GAGVSQSPSNKVTEKGKDVELRCDPISGHTALYWYRQSLGQGLEFLIYFQGNSAPDKSGLPSDRFSAERTGGSVSTLTIQRTQQEDSAVYLCASSLGNWGAEAFFGQGTRLTVV.

V is TRBV29-1 and J is TRBJ1-2, with TRBD1 matching 8 bases. This CDR3 comprises 12 residues. Germline V CDR1 and CDR2: SQVTM, ANQGSEA. V lost 8 bases to trimming and J lost 6 bases; unmatched junction nucleotides: 8. The CDR3 protein is CSFAQGANGYTF. As DNA, the CDR3 is TGCAGCTTTGCCCAGGGGGCGAATGGCTACACCTTC.

V gene TRBV12-5 combines with J gene TRBJ2-7; 7 bases match TRBD2. With 0 bases clipped from V and 3 bases from J, the junction kept 11 bases outside the gene matches. Looked up from germline, CDR1 is LGHNT and CDR2 is FRNRAP. There are 17 residues in the CDR3. CDR3 bases: TGTGCTAGTGGTTTGGTATGGGGGGGGGATTCAGACTACGAGCAGTACTTC. Protein product: CASGLVWGGDSDYEQYF.

The V and J genes are TRBV7-6 and TRBJ2-3, with 7 bases fitting TRBD2. The CDR3 is made up of 17 amino acids. The J segment lost 6 bases and the V segment lost 5 bases, leaving 17 bases of the junction unmatched. Germline assignment: CDR1 SGHVS and CDR2 FNYEAQ. The CDR3 nucleotides are TGTGCCAGCAGCCCCGACGCTAGCTGGGAGGGTACGGATACGCAGTATTTT. As protein: CASSPDASWEGTDTQYF.

This chain uses TRBV19 with TRBJ1-1; D remains unclear. Germline V gives CDR1 LNHDA, CDR2 SQIVND (reference sequence). The CDR3 loop spans 15 amino acids. Trimming removed 1 base from V and 0 bases from J, with 9 bases in between. Here the CDR3 reads CASSIALPLNTEAFF. The CDR3, as DNA: TGTGCCAGTAGTATAGCTTTACCCTTGAACACTGAAGCTTTCTTT.

This chain links TRBV2 with TRBJ2-5; maybe TRBD1 (5 bases). V was cut by 8 bases and J by 6 bases, with 13 bases left in between. Germline lookup yields CDR1 SNHLY and CDR2 FYNNEI. The CDR3 is 12 residues long. The DNA of the CDR3 is TGTGCCAGCGGGCAGGGCCGAAAGACCCAGTACTTC. The encoded protein is CASGQGRKTQYF.

The chain combines TRBV15 with TRBJ2-3, with D uncertain. This CDR3 spans 14 amino acids. The germline V and J ends were trimmed by 0 bases and 0 bases, with 4 bases remaining between them. CDR1 LNHNV and CDR2 YYDKDF come from the germline V gene (reference sequence). CDR3 nucleotides: TGTGCCACCAGCAGAGATCCCAGCACAGATACGCAGTATTTT. It translates to CATSRDPSTDTQYF.

The V call is TRBV15, the J call TRBJ2-1; D may be TRBD2 (6 bases). The CDR3 runs 14 residues. Germline assignment: CDR1 LNHNV and CDR2 YYDKDF (reference sequence). Trimming shortened V by 2 bases and J by 9 bases, and 14 bases separated the two germline ends. CDR3 residues: CATSRRRRGGEQFF. The DNA for the CDR3 is TGTGCCACCAGCAGAAGGCGCCGGGGAGGTGAGCAGTTCTTC.

This clone was observed a few times. The genes are TRBV9 and TRBJ2-1; 11 nucleotides agree with TRBD2. CDR3 length equals 17 residues. V was clipped by 0 bases and J by 4 bases; unmatched bases: 6. Looked up from germline, CDR1 is SGDLS and CDR2 is YYNGEE. The CDR3 DNA follows: TGTGCCAGCAGCGTAGCTGTGGGGACTAGCGGATACAATGAGCAGTTCTTC. Its protein product is CASSVAVGTSGYNEQFF.

The chain is built from TRBV10-2 and TRBJ2-1, with 9 nucleotides matching TRBD1. Germline loops: CDR1 WSHSY, CDR2 SAAADI. With 6 bases clipped from V and 1 base from J, the junction kept 4 bases outside the gene matches. This CDR3 contains 15 residues. The CDR3 sequence: CASRDGTGSYNEQFF. The CDR3 nucleotides are TGCGCCAGCAGGGACGGGACAGGGTCCTACAATGAGCAGTTCTTC.

The chain combines TRBV5-8 with TRBJ1-1; 7 positions agree with TRBD1. Per the germline V gene, CDR1 is SGHTS and CDR2 is YDEGEE. CDR3 length: 14 residues. V shed 0 bases and J 3 bases; nucleotides not matched to a gene: 2. The chain's CDR3 is CASSLGTGYTEAFF. CDR3 nucleotide sequence: TGTGCCAGCAGCTTGGGGACAGGATACACTGAAGCTTTCTTT.

In its sample, this clone was seen once. The genes are TRBV5-1 and TRBJ2-1; D unclear. CDR1 is SGHRS and CDR2 is YFSETQ in the germline V gene. The V gene lost 0 bases and the J gene lost 0 bases, with 13 bases spanning the gap. This CDR3 comprises 17 residues. The CDR3 loop is CASSLVATLISYNEQFF. CDR3 DNA: TGCGCCAGCAGCTTGGTCGCGACCCTTATCTCCTACAATGAGCAGTTCTTC.

The chain couples TRBV7-2 to TRBJ1-1; maybe TRBD1 (5 bases). From germline, CDR1 is SGHTA and CDR2 FQGNSA. The CDR3 extends over 19 amino acids. The V gene lost 1 base and the J gene lost 8 bases, with 29 bases spanning the gap. CDR3 residues: CASSLGLEKNFWGGGEAFF. The CDR3 nucleotides read TGTGCCAGCAGCTTAGGCCTAGAGAAAAATTTCTGGGGCGGTGGGGAAGCTTTCTTT.

This clone turned up a few times. The genes are TRBV27 and TRBJ2-3, with D unclear. Per germline, CDR1 MNHEY and CDR2 SMNVEV (reference sequence). Trimming removed 4 bases at V and 6 bases at J, with 11 bases between. The CDR3 is 13 amino acids. The CDR3, as DNA: TGTGCCAGCAGTTGGAACTCCCCTGATACGCAGTATTTT. It encodes CASSWNSPDTQYF.

This sequence joins TRBV28 and TRBJ1-6; a weak D match, TRBD1 (5 bases). The length of the CDR3 is 12 residues. The germline CDR1 and CDR2 sequences are MDHEN and SYDVKM. V lost 5 bases to trimming and J lost 7 bases, with 6 bases between them. The CDR3 sequence: CASSRGNSPLHF. Here the CDR3 DNA reads TGTGCCAGCAGTCGGGGGAATTCACCCCTCCACTTT.